This is a list of T cell receptor beta chains from one sample in a study of T cell repertoires in cytomegalovirus infection. No antigen has been identified for these receptors. Using its own MiXCR run on the reads, TCRdb lists one record per CDR3 protein. The profile covers fewer than 350,000 distinct CDR3 sequences, with roughly 29% appearing a single time and 15% to 25% taken by the ten largest. The sequencing used cultured PBMCs, collected from culture after CMV antigen stimulation. Receptors were obtained from a human donor in good health (CMV status not recorded). Some clones in this sample may be carry-over from other donors' samples. Both conserved end residues are part of each CDR3. D genes are given only for firm matches. Where a row states a size, it is once, few, many or the class of an expanded clone; other rows omit it.

V gene: TRBV6-6; J gene: TRBJ2-5; D gene: -; clone size: -; CDR3 DNA: TGTGCCAGCAGTTATCAGGGACAAAAAGAGACCCAGTACTTC; CDR3 protein: CASSYQGQKETQYF
V gene: TRBV7-2; J gene: TRBJ2-1; D gene: -; clone size: many; CDR3 DNA: TGTGCCAGCAGCTCAGGGTACAATGAGCAGTTCTTC; CDR3 protein: CASSSGYNEQFF
V gene: TRBV23-1; J gene: TRBJ2-7; D gene: -; clone size: -; CDR3 DNA: TGCGCCAGCAGTCAAGGGACCTACTACGAGCAGTACTTC; CDR3 protein: CASSQGTYYEQYF
V gene: TRBV7-6; J gene: TRBJ1-2; D gene: TRBD1; clone size: few; CDR3 DNA: TGTGCCAGCAGCCCCCGGGACAGGGAGAGCTATGGCTACACCTTC; CDR3 protein: CASSPRDRESYGYTF
V gene: TRBV5-1; J gene: TRBJ2-7; D gene: -; clone size: -; CDR3 DNA: TGCGCCAGCAGCTTGGTGGGCAGCTCCTACGAGCAGTACTTC; CDR3 protein: CASSLVGSSYEQYF
V gene: TRBV2; J gene: TRBJ1-1; D gene: -; clone size: -; CDR3 DNA: TGTGCCAGCAGTGAACGCTCGAACACTGAAGCTTTCTTT; CDR3 protein: CASSERSNTEAFF
V gene: TRBV12-3/TRBV12-4; J gene: TRBJ1-3; D gene: TRBD1; clone size: few; CDR3 DNA: TGTGCCGTTACAGGGGGTCCAGGTTTGGGAAACACCATATATTTT; CDR3 protein: CAVTGGPGLGNTIYF
V gene: TRBV28; J gene: TRBJ2-4; D gene: TRBD2; clone size: -; CDR3 DNA: TGTGCCAGCAGTTCGGGCGGGGGGGTAGCCAAAAACATTCAGTACTTC; CDR3 protein: CASSSGGGVAKNIQYF
V gene: TRBV7-2; J gene: TRBJ1-2; D gene: TRBD1; clone size: -; CDR3 DNA: TGTGCCAGCAGCCTAGACAGGGAAAAGAGCTACACCTTC; CDR3 protein: CASSLDREKSYTF
V gene: TRBV12-3/TRBV12-4; J gene: TRBJ2-1; D gene: -; clone size: -; CDR3 DNA: TGTGCCAGCGGTTTAGCCCACAATGAGCAGTTCTTC; CDR3 protein: CASGLAHNEQFF
V gene: TRBV19; J gene: TRBJ2-1; D gene: -; clone size: few; CDR3 DNA: TGTGCCAGTACCCAAGGTCTCGAGAGGCCCCCTGAGCAGTTCTTC; CDR3 protein: CASTQGLERPPEQFF
V gene: TRBV12-3/TRBV12-4; J gene: TRBJ1-1; D gene: TRBD1; clone size: -; CDR3 DNA: TGTGCCAGCAGTTTAGGGGCTGGGTCAGGGGGCACTTCGAACACTGAAGCTTTCTTT; CDR3 protein: CASSLGAGSGGTSNTEAFF
V gene: TRBV12-3/TRBV12-4; J gene: TRBJ2-1; D gene: -; clone size: medium-sized; CDR3 DNA: TGTGCCAGCAGTTTACTAACGGGAAGGCAGAATGAGCAGTTCTTC; CDR3 protein: CASSLLTGRQNEQFF
V gene: TRBV24-1; J gene: TRBJ2-1; D gene: TRBD2; clone size: -; CDR3 DNA: TGTGCCACCAGTGATTCGGGACTAGATGTCGATGAGCAGTTCTTC; CDR3 protein: CATSDSGLDVDEQFF
V gene: TRBV7-9; J gene: TRBJ1-4; D gene: -; clone size: few; CDR3 DNA: TGTGCCAGCAGCCCTGGGTCGGCTGATAATGAAAAACTGTTTTTT; CDR3 protein: CASSPGSADNEKLFF